Here is one TCR beta chain with its context. This clone occurred a few times. The antigen it recognizes is unknown. There are no base qualities to consult, and no much larger clone falls within one base. The library was obtained by the immunoSEQ multiplex PCR assay. A mixture of 60 forward primers for TCR Vbeta segments and 13 reverse primers for TCR Jbeta segments was used in the multiplex PCR. A multiplex PCR assay on genomic DNA amplified the CDR3 region of rearranged TCR beta genes. The Illumina HiSeq System was used to sequence the amplified TCR beta libraries as 87-base-pair reads. As for the original processing: In a later analysis, 70 million to 95 million unique TCR beta chains were counted across the approximately 640 repertoires, and approximately 9.9 million of these chains were shared by at least two donors. To remove PCR and sequencing errors, raw reads were error-corrected and collapsed into unique sequences using a nearest-neighbor algorithm that merged closely related sequences. Alignment of CDR3 sequences to IMGT reference sequences was used to assign V, D and J gene segments. For a sequence to be retained, at least a six-nucleotide match to both a V gene segment and a J gene segment was required. A rearrangement counted as productive if the CDR3 had no stop codons and remained in frame with V and J, and every other rearrangement counted as non-productive. Following IMGT convention, CDR3 was defined as the stretch from the second conserved V-encoded cysteine up to the conserved J-encoded phenylalanine. The earlier analysis of 450 to 750 of the donors excluded any sequence lacking an unambiguous match to a single V gene segment. In an earlier analysis of approximately 560 of the donors, a V segment was called functional when productive rearrangements were above 56.7%, and segregating when the standard deviation between donors exceeded 5%. A statistical classification framework was developed to diagnose cytomegalovirus status using the catalog of TCR beta chain sequences. In a later analysis, TCR nucleotide sequences were compared against IMGT/GENE-DB human TR gene sequences so that V and J genes could be assigned. The TCRdist pipeline was used in a later analysis to assign CDR3 sequences and most-parsimonious VDJ recombination scenarios. In a later analysis, each TCR beta chain was defined by its CDR3 amino acid sequence together with its V-gene family, and reads lacking a unique V-gene family were excluded. To address suspected cross-contamination and a sequencing artifact, a later analysis removed 550 to 750 highly shared, low-generation-probability nucleotide sequences. A later analysis calculated a clonal expansion index for each public chain from normalized within-repertoire ranks of inferred template counts. Generation probabilities in a later analysis came from a VDJ recombination model fitted to out-of-frame rearrangements, and those results were checked against IGoR. In a later analysis, TCR-TCR, TCR-HLA and TCR-CMV co-occurrence was scored with hypergeometric tests, and a repertoire-size bias correction was applied to TCR pairs. False discovery rates were estimated in a later analysis by permuting HLA or CMV assignments 20 times. In a later analysis, co-occurring TCRs were grouped using DBSCAN, with TCRdist sequence similarity added in when clustering inside HLA-allele-positive subsets. For co-occurrence clustering, repertoires with fewer than 30,000 or more than 120,000 public chains were excluded, along with four to six repertoires with anomalous nucleotide sharing. TCRdb retrieved this table from immuneACCESS and kept in-frame rearrangements only. Not all clones are present; in checked studies, unresolved V genes account for under half, and no reason is known for the remainder. The V and J calls and clone size come from that table; D and trimming were worked out from the DNA. The sample profile shows approximately 180,000 clones; 84% of them were found once. The ten top clones hold 4.8% of the sample.

The cohort comprised around 700 healthy bone marrow donors. At the time of sampling, all cohort members were nominally healthy, though unrecorded immune exposures were likely present. The donor was CMV seronegative and belonged to the group of 320 or so seronegative cohort members. A peripheral blood sample was provided by each donor, and peripheral blood mononuclear cells were used for TCR beta sequencing. The Qiagen DNeasy Blood Extraction Kit was used to extract genomic DNA from the blood cell samples. These data originate in a study of cytomegalovirus exposure and HLA in healthy donors (dated by TCRdb to the late 2010s). The study in broad terms: An earlier analysis of 550 to 700 of the donors reported 250 to 350 Gb of sequence data and 120 million or so unique TCR beta sequences from approximately 180 million T cells. An early release covering 500 to 750 HLA-typed donors comprised 250 to 350 gigabases of sequencing data and 65 million to 100 million unique TCR sequences. The genetic ancestry cluster associated with self-reported Caucasian donors included over 80% of the 350 to 500 genotyped donors. The study was designed to test whether signatures of past pathogen exposure could be identified by cataloging public T cell receptors. The study profiled the T cell repertoires of 666 subjects by immunosequencing and related them to cytomegalovirus serostatus. A separate validation cohort of approximately 120 different subjects was used in addition to the 666-subject first cohort. High-throughput TCR immunosequencing, statistical association of individual TCRs with disease status, and machine learning were combined to predict cytomegalovirus infection status. A later analysis re-examined previously published TCR beta repertoires from about 700 donors and added high-resolution HLA genotyping to investigate patterns of TCR occurrence. In the later analysis, no new phenotypic data were used to find candidate immune exposures; instead, reliance was placed on TCR beta sequences and their occurrence across donors. To decide whether each TCR beta V gene segment behaved as functional or pseudogenic, an earlier analysis of approximately 590 of the donors relied on high-throughput TCR beta sequencing. Donor age, sex, ethnicity and CMV serostatus were compiled alongside the repertoire data. A later genetic analysis used genome-wide SNP genotypes for about three fifths of the 666 donors, treating that subset as a discovery cohort. All discovery cohort repertoires had been generated using a single sequencing platform. HLA typing included class I and class II loci at four-digit resolution. The number of donors typed differed by locus, with roughly 629-640 for A, B, C, DRB1 and DQB1, 522 for DQA1, 606 for DPA1, and some 450 for DPB1. Several DR-DQ haplotypes were treated as single units for association and clustering because of strong linkage in the cohort. On average, roughly 200,000 unique TCR beta nucleotide sequences were sequenced per donor among some 420 genotyped donors of the cohort, with 15% to 20% of those sequences being non-productive. Overall study outcomes, separate from this receptor: Most TCR sequences were observed very rarely across donors, whereas some public TCRs were present in many individuals. For the cohort, immune exposure information was limited to CMV serostatus. A later analysis found that HLA-associated TCR beta chains were more clonally expanded and had lower generation probabilities than equally common non-associated chains. Assigning TCR associations to individual alleles was difficult when HLA alleles, especially DR and DQ, strongly co-occurred. Because HLA typing was missing for some donors at each locus, association tests included only the typed subset. In a later genetic analysis, a missense DCLRE1C variant was associated with V-gene and J-gene trimming of TCR beta chains, and the association was replicated in an independent cohort. Linkage disequilibrium might explain the correlated functional status among segregating V segments, but an unknown experimental factor could not be ruled out. A cluster of highly shared sequence variants was judged likely to represent a technical artifact of the sequencing pipeline. The classifier was reported to diagnose cytomegalovirus status with high specificity and sensitivity in both the original and validation cohorts. Most CMV-associated TCR beta chains appeared to be HLA-restricted in a later analysis, and the HLA associations seemed to be driven largely by CMV exposure. In an earlier analysis of roughly 500 of the donors, most TCR beta V segments appeared in productive rearrangements about 87% or about 30% of the time, broadly matching IMGT annotations. In the study, some 180 TCR beta chains were listed as associated with cytomegalovirus. A further reported finding was that TCR beta sequences accurately predicted the HLA-A and HLA-B alleles for most subjects in the first cohort. A later analysis found that TCR association rates varied across HLA loci, with DRB1 alleles showing the most associated TCRs and HLA-C alleles the fewest. According to a later analysis, parvovirus B19, influenza, CMV and Epstein-Barr virus appeared linked to several top co-occurrence clusters. A few of the identified cytomegalovirus-associated TCR beta chains were confirmed in vitro to be specific for cytomegalovirus antigens. The presence/absence analyses assumed that sequencing depth was roughly uniform across donors, and that assumption may not be true. This cohort had only TCR beta chains sequenced, and the lack of alpha or paired-chain data limited which features could be detected. A later analysis associated 16,951 TCR beta sequences with specific HLA alleles at a false discovery rate of 0.05. According to a later genetic analysis, donors in an Asian-associated ancestry cluster had fewer N-insertions in productive TCRs than the approximately 670-donor mean. The earlier analysis of 450 to 700 of the donors excluded approximately 17 rarely observed V segments, including chromosome 9 orphons, because counts were too low. The authors suggested that the approach could potentially be extended to other disease states and immunological phenotypes.

This receptor was obtained from a man younger than 35 in good health and CMV-seronegative. Input material: PBMCs.

The DNA sequence follows: TGTGCCAGCAGTTCTTACGACAGGGGGCCCTACGAGCAGTACTTC. This encodes CASSSYDRGPYEQYF. The V and J segments used are TRBV6-5 and TRBJ2-7, and TRBD1 aligns with 10 junction nucleotides. V is cut back by 4 bases and J by 2 bases, with 5 bases in the junction unmatched. CDR1 and CDR2 (MNHEY, SVGAGI) derive from the germline V gene. The CDR3 goes from the cysteine to the phenylalanine over 15 residues. Only CDR3 DNA is held: 45 bases, read in frame from base 1.